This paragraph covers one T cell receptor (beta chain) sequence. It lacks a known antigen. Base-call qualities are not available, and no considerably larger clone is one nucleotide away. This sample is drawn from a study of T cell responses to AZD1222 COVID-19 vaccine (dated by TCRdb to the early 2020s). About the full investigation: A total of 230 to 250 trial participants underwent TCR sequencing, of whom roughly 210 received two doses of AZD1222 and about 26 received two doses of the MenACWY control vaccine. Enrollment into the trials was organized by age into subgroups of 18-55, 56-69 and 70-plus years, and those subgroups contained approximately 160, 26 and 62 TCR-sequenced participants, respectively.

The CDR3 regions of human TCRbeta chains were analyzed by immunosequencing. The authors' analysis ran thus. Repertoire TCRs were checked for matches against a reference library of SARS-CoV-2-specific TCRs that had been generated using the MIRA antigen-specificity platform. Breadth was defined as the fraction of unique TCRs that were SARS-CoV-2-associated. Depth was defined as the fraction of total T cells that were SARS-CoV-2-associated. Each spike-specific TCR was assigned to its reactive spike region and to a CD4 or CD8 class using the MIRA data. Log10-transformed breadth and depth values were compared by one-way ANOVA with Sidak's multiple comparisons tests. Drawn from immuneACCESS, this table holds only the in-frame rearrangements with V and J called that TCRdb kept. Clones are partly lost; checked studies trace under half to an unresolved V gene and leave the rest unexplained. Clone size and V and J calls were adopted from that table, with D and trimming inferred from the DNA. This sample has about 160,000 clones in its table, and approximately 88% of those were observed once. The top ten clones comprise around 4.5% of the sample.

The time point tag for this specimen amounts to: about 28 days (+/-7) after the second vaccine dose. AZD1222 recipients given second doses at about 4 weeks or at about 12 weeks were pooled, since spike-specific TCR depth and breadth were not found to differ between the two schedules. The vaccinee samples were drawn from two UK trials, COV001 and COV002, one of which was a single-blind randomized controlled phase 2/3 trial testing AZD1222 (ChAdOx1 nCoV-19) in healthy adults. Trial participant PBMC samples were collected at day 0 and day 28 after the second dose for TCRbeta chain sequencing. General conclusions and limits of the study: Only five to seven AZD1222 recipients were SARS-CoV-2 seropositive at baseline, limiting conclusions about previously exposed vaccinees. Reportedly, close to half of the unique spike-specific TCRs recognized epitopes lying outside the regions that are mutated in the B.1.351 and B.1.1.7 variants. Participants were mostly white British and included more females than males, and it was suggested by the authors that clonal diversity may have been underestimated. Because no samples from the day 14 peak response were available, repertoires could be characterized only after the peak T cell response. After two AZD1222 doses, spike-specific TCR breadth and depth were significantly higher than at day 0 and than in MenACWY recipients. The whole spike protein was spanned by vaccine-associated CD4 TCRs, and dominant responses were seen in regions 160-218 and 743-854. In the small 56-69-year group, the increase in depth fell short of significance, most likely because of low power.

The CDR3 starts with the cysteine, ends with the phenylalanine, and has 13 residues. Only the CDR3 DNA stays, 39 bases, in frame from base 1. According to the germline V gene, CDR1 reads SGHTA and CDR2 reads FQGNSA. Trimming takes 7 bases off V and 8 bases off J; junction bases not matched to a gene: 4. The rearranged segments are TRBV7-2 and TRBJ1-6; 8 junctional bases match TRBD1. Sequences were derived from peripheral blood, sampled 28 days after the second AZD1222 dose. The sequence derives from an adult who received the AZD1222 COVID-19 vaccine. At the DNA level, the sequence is TGTGCCAGCACGTGGACAGGGCATTCACCCCTCCACTTT. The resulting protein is CASTWTGHSPLHF. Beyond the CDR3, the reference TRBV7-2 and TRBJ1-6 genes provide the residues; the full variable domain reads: GAGVSQSPSNKVTEKGKDVELRCDPISGHTALYWYRQSLGQGLEFLIYFQGNSAPDKSGLPSDRFSAERTGGSVSTLTIQRTQQEDSAVYLCASTWTGHSPLHFGNGTRLTVT.